What follows are 24 T cell receptor beta chains derived from one specimen sequenced in a study of cytomegalovirus exposure and HLA in healthy donors. The PCR had 60 Vbeta and 13 Jbeta primers. Clones were read by immunoSEQ multiplex PCR, and TCRdb kept only the in-frame ones, dropping some. The sample consists of 150,000 to 200,000 clones, 77% of them appearing once. Sequenced: PBMCs. The receptors were gathered from a man in his late teens or twenties in good health and CMV-seronegative.

V is TRBV6-6 and J is TRBJ2-1; TRBD2 is a possible D gene (7 bases). Germline CDR1 is MNHNY and CDR2 is SVGAGI (reference sequence). The CDR3 covers 16 residues. V was shortened by 5 bases and J by 2 bases, with 16 bases between the two germline ends. CDR3: CASSPPRGLPYNEQFF. CDR3 sequence (DNA): TGTGCCAGCAGTCCCCCCAGGGGACTACCCTACAATGAGCAGTTCTTC.

This clone was detected only a few times. The rearrangement joins TRBV11-2 to TRBJ2-5; D might be TRBD2 (6 bases). The V gene's germline CDR1 is SGHAT and CDR2 FQNNGV. The CDR3 consists of 13 residues. V was clipped by 4 bases and J by 4 bases, with 10 bases between them. Here the CDR3 DNA reads TGTGCCAGCAGCTCCGGGACTCGAGAGACCCAGTACTTC. Translating gives CASSSGTRETQYF.

The rearrangement uses TRBV5-4 and TRBJ2-2; 10 nucleotides line up with TRBD2. The CDR3 covers 20 residues. Germline V lookup: CDR1 SGHNT, CDR2 YYREEE (reference sequence). The ends lost 0 bases at V and 1 base at J; junction bases unmatched: 12. The CDR3 is CASSLAPSGGLGMNTGELFF. The CDR3 DNA reads as TGTGCCAGCAGCTTGGCCCCTAGCGGGGGCCTGGGCATGAACACCGGGGAGCTGTTTTTT. Full variable domain (remainder filled in from reference TRBV5-4 and TRBJ2-2): ETGVTQSPTHLIKTRGQQVTLRCSSQSGHNTVSWYQQALGQGPQFIFQYYREEENGRGNFPPRFSGLQFPNYSSELNVNALELDDSALYLCASSLAPSGGLGMNTGELFFGEGSRLTVL.

The V gene is TRBV5-1, the J gene TRBJ1-3, with 8 bases that match TRBD1. Germline CDR1 SGHRS, CDR2 YFSETQ. There are 16 residues in the CDR3. V lost 0 bases and J lost 4; bases outside the gene matches: 6. The CDR3 region has the DNA TGCGCCAGCAGCTTGGGTAGGACAGGGCGAGGAAACACCATATATTTT. As protein: CASSLGRTGRGNTIYF.

The chain carries TRBV11-1 and TRBJ2-3; 7 nucleotides match TRBD2. CDR3 size: 15 residues. The V and J ends lost 4 bases and 0 bases, in that order; junction bases with no gene match: 4. Germline-derived CDR1 and CDR2 are SGHAT and FQDESV (reference sequence). CDR3 loop: CASSWLAASTDTQYF. DNA of the CDR3: TGTGCCAGCAGCTGGCTAGCGGCTAGCACAGATACGCAGTATTTT.

The chain employs TRBV9 and TRBJ1-1; D is unclear. CDR3 length: 14 amino acids. The germline V and J ends were trimmed by 0 bases and 1 base, with 7 bases remaining between them. Germline CDR1 is SGDLS and CDR2 is YYNGEE. The CDR3 DNA is TGTGCCAGCAGCGTAGCAGTGTCGAACACTGAAGCTTTCTTT. It translates to CASSVAVSNTEAFF.

V usage is TRBV6-6 and J usage is TRBJ1-1; TRBD1 is a possible D gene (6 bases). Germline CDR1 MNHNY, CDR2 SVGAGI (reference sequence). CDR3 length: 15 amino acids. Trimming cost V 6 bases and J 0 bases, with 14 bases left between them. This chain's CDR3 is CASREQNRVNTEAFF. DNA for the CDR3: TGTGCCAGCAGAGAGCAAAACAGGGTGAACACTGAAGCTTTCTTT.

This clone was recorded a few times. This sample also contains other DNA sequences that code for the same CDR3. V usage is TRBV4-1 and J usage is TRBJ1-5; the D is unclear. The ends were cut back, 0 bases at V and 1 base at J, with 7 bases in the middle. This CDR3 is 15 amino acids long. CDR1 is MGHRA and CDR2 is YSYEKL in the germline V gene. The CDR3 DNA sequence: TGCGCCAGCAGCCAAGACCGGGGAAGCAATCAGCCCCAGCATTTT. As protein: CASSQDRGSNQPQHF.

The chain joins TRBV2 to TRBJ2-2, with 11 bases lining up with TRBD2. The CDR3 spans 17 residues. CDR1 is SNHLY, CDR2 FYNNEI, per germline. V lost 1 base, J lost 5 bases, and 6 bases stayed unmatched. The CDR3 protein is CASSEGLAGGITGELFF. Written as DNA, the CDR3 is TGTGCCAGCAGTGAAGGGTTAGCGGGGGGGATAACCGGGGAGCTGTTTTTT.

V usage is TRBV4-3 and J usage is TRBJ2-2; TRBD2 matches at 7 bases. V gave up 1 base and J gave up 2 bases; unmatched junction bases: 4. The CDR3 runs 16 residues. Per germline, CDR1 LGHNA and CDR2 YSLEER. DNA for the CDR3: TGCGCCAGCAGCCAAGGACTAGCTATAAACACCGGGGAGCTGTTTTTT. It specifies CASSQGLAINTGELFF.

The J gene is TRBJ1-2, the V gene TRBV14; D is uncertain. CDR1 is SGHDN and CDR2 is FVKESK in the germline V gene. This CDR3 region has 13 residues. The V end was cut by 4 bases, the J end by 5 bases, with 11 bases between. The CDR3 reads CASSRLLQYGYTF. The CDR3 bases are TGTGCCAGCAGCCGGCTTTTACAGTATGGCTACACCTTC.

This chain links TRBV4-2 with TRBJ2-1, with TRBD2 matching 8 bases. From germline, CDR1 is LGHNA and CDR2 YNFKEQ. With V trimmed by 7 bases and J by 6 bases, 11 bases remained unmatched. CDR3 length: 15 residues. In DNA form, the CDR3 reads TGTGCCAGCACCCACCGGGCGGGAGGCGGCAATGAGCAGTTCTTC. Translating it yields CASTHRAGGGNEQFF.

The chain links TRBV6-5 to TRBJ1-6; D call uncertain. Germline V gene data show CDR1 as MNHEY and CDR2 as SVGAGI. This CDR3 is built from 14 residues. V was cut by 3 bases and J by 6 bases, with 9 bases left in between. As DNA, the CDR3 is TGTGCCAGCAGTTATAGAGGGAGTAATTCACCCCTCCACTTT. As protein: CASSYRGSNSPLHF.

The rearrangement links TRBV27 to TRBJ2-7; D perhaps matches TRBD1 (6 bases). The CDR3 is 15 amino acids. Trimming shortened V by 6 bases and J by 0 bases, and 15 bases separated the two germline ends. CDR1 is MNHEY and CDR2 is SMNVEV in the germline V gene (reference sequence). The CDR3 loop reads CASRPHDRFSYEQYF. CDR3 bases: TGTGCCAGCAGACCACACGACAGGTTCTCCTACGAGCAGTACTTC.

This rearrangement joins TRBV13 to TRBJ2-5, with TRBD2 as a possible D gene (6 bases). CDR3 size: 12 residues. The V end lost 5 bases, the J end lost 7 bases, and 11 bases lay between the germline ends. The germline V gene has CDR1 PRHDT and CDR2 FYEKMQ (reference sequence). This chain's CDR3 is CASSTGRGTQYF. In DNA form, the CDR3 reads TGTGCCAGCAGCACCGGGAGAGGGACCCAGTACTTC.

This rearrangement joins TRBV13 to TRBJ2-5, with no clear D. From germline, CDR1 is PRHDT and CDR2 FYEKMQ (reference sequence). This CDR3 has 14 amino acids. V dropped 5 bases and J dropped 5 bases, with 15 bases sitting between them. The CDR3 here is CASSRELARETQYF. In DNA form, the CDR3 reads TGTGCCAGCAGCCGCGAGTTAGCTAGGGAGACCCAGTACTTC.

CDR3 nucleotide sequence: TGTGCCAGCAGCTGGTGGGAGTGGGGCGAGCAGTACTTC. Its translation: CASSWWEWGEQYF. The V gene is TRBV9, the J gene TRBJ2-7; a possible D gene is TRBD2 (5 bases). V lost 4 bases and J 6 bases, leaving 14 bases between the germline ends. In germline, CDR1 is SGDLS, CDR2 YYNGEE. The CDR3 is 13 amino acids.

The chain joins TRBV5-1 to TRBJ2-7; 7 bases are shared with TRBD2. CDR1 SGHRS and CDR2 YFSETQ come from the germline V gene. This CDR3 comprises 13 residues. V shed 1 base, J shed 3 bases, and the junction held 1 base outside the gene matches. CDR3 bases: TGCGCCAGCAGCTTGAGGGAGGGCTACGAGCAGTACTTC. Translating gives CASSLREGYEQYF.

The CDR3 protein is CASSPTRWRVNEQFF. The DNA of the CDR3 is TGTGCCAGCAGCCCGACCCGGTGGAGAGTCAATGAGCAGTTCTTC. The J gene is TRBJ2-1, the V gene TRBV7-8; D is ambiguous. V was shortened by 5 bases and J by 6 bases, with 17 bases between the two germline ends. The CDR3 sequence is 15 residues long. In germline, CDR1 is SGHVS, CDR2 FQNEAQ.

This chain uses TRBV4-3 with TRBJ2-1; the D gene is possibly TRBD1 (6 bases). Germline V gene lookup returns CDR1 LGHNA and CDR2 YSLEER. The CDR3 runs 14 residues. Deletions cut 2 bases from V and 9 bases from J, with 14 bases between. In DNA, the CDR3 is TGCGCCAGCAGCCAAAAGCCCTGGGGGCCTGAGCAGTTCTTC. This encodes CASSQKPWGPEQFF.

This clone occurred a few times. The chain recombines TRBV2 with TRBJ2-1; D possibly corresponds to TRBD2 (6 bases). CDR1 and CDR2 (germline): SNHLY, FYNNEI. The ends were cut back, 0 bases at V and 0 bases at J, with 15 bases in the middle. The length of the CDR3 is 18 residues. CDR3 sequence reads: CASSEAEDYYFSYNEQFF. CDR3 DNA sequence: TGTGCCAGCAGTGAAGCTGAGGACTATTACTTCTCCTACAATGAGCAGTTCTTC.

The chain joins TRBV4-3 to TRBJ2-2; 7 bases align to TRBD1. The CDR3 is 15 residues long. The germline gives CDR1 LGHNA, CDR2 YSLEER. Unmatched junction bases numbered 4, after V lost 0 bases and J lost 6 bases. The CDR3 sequence is CASSQDKRGPGELFF. In DNA form, the CDR3 reads TGCGCCAGCAGCCAAGATAAGAGGGGGCCCGGGGAGCTGTTTTTT.

This chain uses TRBV28 with TRBJ1-1; TRBD1 agrees at 7 bases. Germline V gene data show CDR1 as MDHEN and CDR2 as SYDVKM. This CDR3 contains 15 residues. Trimming removed 3 bases from V and 1 base from J; junction bases left unmatched: 5. This CDR3 reads CASSFGYRGNTEAFF. In nucleotides, the CDR3 is TGTGCCAGCAGTTTCGGTTACAGGGGGAACACTGAAGCTTTCTTT.

V usage is TRBV4-2 and J usage is TRBJ1-2; 7 nucleotides match TRBD1. Trimming took 0 bases from V and 1 from J; bases not matched to a gene: 5. CDR1 is LGHNA, CDR2 YNFKEQ, per germline. The CDR3 loop spans 16 amino acids. The CDR3 DNA follows: TGTGCCAGCAGCCAAGATCCAGGGGGACTTAACTATGGCTACACCTTC. It yields the protein CASSQDPGGLNYGYTF.